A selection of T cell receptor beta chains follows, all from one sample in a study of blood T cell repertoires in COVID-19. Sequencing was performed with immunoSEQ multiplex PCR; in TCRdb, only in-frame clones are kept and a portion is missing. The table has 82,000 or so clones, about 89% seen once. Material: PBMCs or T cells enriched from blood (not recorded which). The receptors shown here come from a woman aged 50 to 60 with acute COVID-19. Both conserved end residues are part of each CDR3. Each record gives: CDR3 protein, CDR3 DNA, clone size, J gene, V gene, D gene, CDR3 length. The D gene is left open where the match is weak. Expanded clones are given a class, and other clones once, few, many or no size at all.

CDR3 protein: CASSLAGQKAYF
CDR3 DNA: TGTGCCAGCAGCTTAGCGGGACAGAAGGCGTACTTC
clone size: .
J gene: TRBJ2-7
V gene: TRBV7-9
D gene: TRBD1
CDR3 length: 12

CDR3 protein: CASSTTTGVRGQPQHF
CDR3 DNA: TGTGCCAGTAGTACAACGACAGGGGTCCGGGGCCAGCCCCAGCATTTT
clone size: .
J gene: TRBJ1-5
V gene: TRBV19
D gene: TRBD1
CDR3 length: 16

CDR3 protein: CASSPRAGVSTDTQYF
CDR3 DNA: TGTGCCAGTAGTCCCCGGGCAGGGGTTAGCACAGATACGCAGTATTTT
clone size: .
J gene: TRBJ2-3
V gene: TRBV19
D gene: .
CDR3 length: 16

CDR3 protein: CAISEPGQGARAEAFF
CDR3 DNA: TGTGCCATCAGTGAGCCGGGGCAGGGGGCTCGAGCTGAAGCTTTCTTT
clone size: .
J gene: TRBJ1-1
V gene: TRBV10-3
D gene: TRBD1
CDR3 length: 16

CDR3 protein: CASSLDTTIDEQYF
CDR3 DNA: TGTGCCAGCAGCCTGGACACCACAATCGACGAGCAGTACTTC
clone size: .
J gene: TRBJ2-7
V gene: TRBV5-4
D gene: .
CDR3 length: 14

CDR3 protein: CASGLTSGREVGELFF
CDR3 DNA: TGTGCTAGTGGTTTGACTAGCGGGAGGGAAGTCGGGGAGCTGTTTTTT
clone size: .
J gene: TRBJ2-2
V gene: TRBV12-5
D gene: TRBD2
CDR3 length: 16

CDR3 protein: CASSFQATGTYEKLFF
CDR3 DNA: TGTGCCAGCAGCTTCCAAGCGACAGGGACATATGAAAAACTGTTTTTT
clone size: .
J gene: TRBJ1-4
V gene: TRBV7-2
D gene: TRBD1
CDR3 length: 16

CDR3 protein: CASSTQGGNRYGYTF
CDR3 DNA: TGTGCCAGTAGTACCCAGGGGGGAAATCGATATGGCTACACCTTC
clone size: .
J gene: TRBJ1-2
V gene: TRBV19
D gene: TRBD1
CDR3 length: 15

CDR3 protein: CASSTKTGSYNEQFF
CDR3 DNA: TGTGCCAGCTCCACCAAGACAGGTTCCTACAATGAGCAGTTCTTC
clone size: .
J gene: TRBJ2-1
V gene: TRBV18
D gene: .
CDR3 length: 15

CDR3 protein: CATSRDRTHEKLFF
CDR3 DNA: TGTGCCACCAGCAGAGACCGGACACATGAAAAACTGTTTTTT
clone size: .
J gene: TRBJ1-4
V gene: TRBV15
D gene: .
CDR3 length: 14

CDR3 protein: CASSPTTRVPGELFF
CDR3 DNA: TGTGCCAGCTCACCAACAACGAGGGTCCCCGGGGAGCTGTTTTTT
clone size: .
J gene: TRBJ2-2
V gene: TRBV18
D gene: .
CDR3 length: 15

CDR3 protein: CASSLEGRGETQYF
CDR3 DNA: TGTGCCAGCAGCTTGGAGGGTAGGGGAGAGACCCAGTACTTC
clone size: once
J gene: TRBJ2-5
V gene: TRBV5-5
D gene: .
CDR3 length: 14

CDR3 protein: CATSRVFGNEQFF
CDR3 DNA: TGTGCCACCAGCAGAGTGTTCGGGAATGAGCAGTTCTTC
clone size: few
J gene: TRBJ2-1
V gene: TRBV15
D gene: .
CDR3 length: 13

CDR3 protein: CASGKDRKSYEQYF
CDR3 DNA: TGTGCCAGTGGAAAGGACAGGAAGTCCTACGAGCAGTACTTC
clone size: .
J gene: TRBJ2-7
V gene: TRBV19
D gene: TRBD1
CDR3 length: 14

CDR3 protein: CASSLTSMNTEAFF
CDR3 DNA: TGTGCCAGTAGCTTGACAAGTATGAACACTGAAGCTTTCTTT
clone size: once
J gene: TRBJ1-1
V gene: TRBV19
D gene: .
CDR3 length: 14

CDR3 protein: CASSFGLAGADTQYF
CDR3 DNA: TGTGCCAGCAGCTTTGGACTAGCCGGGGCAGATACGCAGTATTTT
clone size: .
J gene: TRBJ2-3
V gene: TRBV3-1/TRBV3-2
D gene: TRBD2
CDR3 length: 15

CDR3 protein: CATRINRGDEQYF
CDR3 DNA: TGTGCCACCAGAATAAACAGGGGCGACGAGCAGTACTTC
clone size: few
J gene: TRBJ2-7
V gene: TRBV15
D gene: TRBD1
CDR3 length: 13

CDR3 protein: CASRDRGPVGELFF
CDR3 DNA: TGTGCCAGCAGGGACAGGGGGCCGGTCGGGGAGCTGTTTTTT
clone size: .
J gene: TRBJ2-2
V gene: TRBV2
D gene: TRBD1
CDR3 length: 14

CDR3 protein: CASSPGVSNTEAFF
CDR3 DNA: TGTGCCAGCAGCCCCGGGGTCTCGAACACTGAAGCTTTCTTT
clone size: few
J gene: TRBJ1-1
V gene: TRBV7-6
D gene: .
CDR3 length: 14

CDR3 protein: CASSFPLTSGYTF
CDR3 DNA: TGTGCCAGCAGTTTTCCCCTGACATCCGGCTACACCTTC
clone size: .
J gene: TRBJ1-2
V gene: TRBV12-3/TRBV12-4
D gene: .
CDR3 length: 13

CDR3 protein: CASSGGQGHTGELFF
CDR3 DNA: TGTGCCAGTAGTGGGGGACAGGGGCACACCGGGGAGCTGTTTTTT
clone size: .
J gene: TRBJ2-2
V gene: TRBV19
D gene: TRBD1
CDR3 length: 15

CDR3 protein: CASSYNGQADTQYF
CDR3 DNA: TGTGCCAGCAGTTATAATGGTCAGGCAGATACGCAGTATTTT
clone size: .
J gene: TRBJ2-3
V gene: TRBV27
D gene: .
CDR3 length: 14

CDR3 protein: CASSRQGYGYTF
CDR3 DNA: TGTGCCAGCAGCCGACAGGGTTATGGCTACACCTTC
clone size: .
J gene: TRBJ1-2
V gene: TRBV3-1/TRBV3-2
D gene: TRBD1
CDR3 length: 12

CDR3 protein: CASSDNRGPYEQYF
CDR3 DNA: TGCGCCAGCAGTGACAACAGGGGCCCCTACGAGCAGTACTTC
clone size: .
J gene: TRBJ2-7
V gene: TRBV10-1
D gene: TRBD1
CDR3 length: 14